The 2 T cell receptor beta chains in this list originate from one sample, sequenced in a study of blood T cell repertoires in COVID-19. Profiling relied on immunoSEQ multiplex PCR, and the TCRdb table lists in-frame clones only, not all of them. The repertoire consists of fewer than 350,000 clones, with roughly 85% occurring once and the leading ten covering 2% to 3%. Sequenced input: PBMCs or T cells enriched from blood (not recorded which). Receptor source: a woman aged 45-65 years who had recovered from COVID-19.

The chain employs TRBV5-8 and TRBJ1-2; TRBD1 aligns across 7 bases. V shed 3 bases and J 6 bases; nucleotides not matched to a gene: 8. CDR3 length: 14 residues. CDR1 and CDR2 from the germline V gene are SGHTS and YDEGEE. CDR3 region: CASSWIGTVNGYTF. The CDR3, as DNA: TGTGCCAGCAGCTGGATCGGGACAGTAAATGGCTACACCTTC.

V usage is TRBV5-1 and J usage is TRBJ2-1, with 15 bases fitting TRBD2. The ends lost 4 bases at V and 7 bases at J; junction bases unmatched: 6. The CDR3 spans 16 residues. Germline V CDR1 and CDR2: SGHRS, YFSETQ. In DNA, the CDR3 is TGCGCCAGCAGCCAAGGACTAGCGGGGGGGCTTAATGAGCAGTTCTTC. Its translation: CASSQGLAGGLNEQFF.